This TCR beta chain comes out of a study of blood T cell repertoires in COVID-19. Study background: T cells, B-cell-depleted T cells, or PBMCs supplied cDNA or gDNA.

Trimming cost V 6 bases and J 7 bases; bases outside gene matches: 15. The germline gives CDR1 SGHAT, CDR2 FQNNGV. This CDR3 is 16 amino acids long. Original methodology: Reference gene primer amplification gave nucleated cell count estimates. TCRdb's copy holds only in-frame clones and misses some; the assay was immunoSEQ multiplex PCR. Clonal size and the V and J genes are those of that table, whereas D and trimming came from the DNA. The sample lists some 160,000 clones; about four fifths were seen once. The TCR sequence derives from a woman older than 75 with acute or convalescent COVID-19. The rearrangement joins TRBV11-2 to TRBJ2-1; 7 bases line up with TRBD2. Sequences were obtained from peripheral blood. Here the CDR3 reads CASSSYGGGVKNEQFF. In DNA form, the CDR3 reads TGTGCCAGCAGTTCCTACGGGGGAGGGGTCAAAAATGAGCAGTTCTTC.